The rows below give T cell receptor beta chains drawn from one sample of a study of cytomegalovirus exposure and HLA in healthy donors. Some clones are missing from TCRdb's copy, which holds only in-frame ones; the method was immunoSEQ multiplex PCR. The repertoire includes approximately 110,000 clones, around 75% of them detected once, and approximately 1.3% sits in the top ten. The sequencing sample was made of PBMCs. These receptors were collected from a man aged 35-49 years in good health and CMV-seronegative. Each CDR3 is given with its conserved first and last residue. The D gene is left open where the match is weak. Expanded clones are given a class, and other clones once, few, many or no size at all.

clone_size | d_call | j_call | v_call | cdr3_aa | cdr3_nt
. | TRBD2 | TRBJ2-1 | TRBV10-3 | CATRTSGNEQFF | TGTGCCACGAGGACTAGCGGCAATGAGCAGTTCTTC
. | TRBD2 | TRBJ2-3 | TRBV7-9 | CASSRGGTDTQYF | TGTGCCAGCAGCCGGGGGGGCACAGATACGCAGTATTTT
few | TRBD1 | TRBJ1-1 | TRBV7-6 | CASSLAGGQAFF | TGTGCCAGCAGCTTAGCGGGGGGACAGGCTTTCTTT
. | TRBD1 | TRBJ1-4 | TRBV15 | CATSSKGAAEKLFF | TGTGCCACCAGCAGTAAGGGGGCGGCTGAAAAACTGTTTTTT
. | . | TRBJ1-5 | TRBV27 | CASSDGPLRPQHF | TGTGCCAGCAGCGATGGGCCCTTAAGGCCCCAGCATTTT
. | . | TRBJ2-1 | TRBV6-1 | CASSDGGHNEQFF | TGTGCCAGCAGTGACGGAGGCCACAATGAGCAGTTCTTC
. | TRBD1 | TRBJ2-3 | TRBV14 | CASSLQGFADTQYF | TGTGCCAGCAGCCTACAGGGGTTTGCAGATACGCAGTATTTT
. | . | TRBJ2-3 | TRBV9 | CASSVGLGVSTDTQYF | TGTGCCAGCAGCGTGGGGCTAGGGGTAAGCACAGATACGCAGTATTTT
few | . | TRBJ2-7 | TRBV5-1 | CASSSITSYEQYF | TGCGCCAGCAGCTCCATTACATCCTACGAGCAGTACTTC
. | . | TRBJ1-3 | TRBV6-1 | CASSASNIPLSGNTIYF | TGTGCCAGCAGTGCAAGTAACATTCCCCTCTCTGGAAACACCATATATTTT
. | . | TRBJ2-7 | TRBV7-8 | CASSLDRGYEQYF | TGTGCCAGCAGCTTAGACCGGGGCTACGAGCAGTACTTC
. | . | TRBJ2-3 | TRBV6-4 | CASSESGATDTQYF | TGTGCCAGCAGTGAGTCGGGTGCCACAGATACGCAGTATTTT
few | . | TRBJ2-7 | TRBV30 | CASDRGHLSSYEQYF | TGTGCCTCCGACCGGGGACATCTAAGCTCCTACGAGCAGTACTTC
. | . | TRBJ2-7 | TRBV7-2 | CASSQVRATYEQYF | TGTGCCAGCAGCCAGGTGCGGGCTACCTACGAGCAGTACTTC
. | TRBD1 | TRBJ2-3 | TRBV5-1 | CASSLGDSPDTQYF | TGCGCCAGCAGCTTAGGGGACAGTCCGGATACGCAGTATTTT
few | . | TRBJ1-5 | TRBV29-1 | CSVQQGFQPQHF | TGCAGCGTTCAACAGGGTTTTCAGCCCCAGCATTTT
few | . | TRBJ2-7 | TRBV4-2 | CASSQAGRSYEQYF | TGTGCCAGCAGCCAGGCGGGGAGATCCTACGAGCAGTACTTC
. | TRBD2 | TRBJ2-3 | TRBV15 | CATSLTSGRTDTQYF | TGTGCCACCAGTCTTACTAGCGGGCGCACAGATACGCAGTATTTT
. | TRBD2 | TRBJ2-7 | TRBV28 | CASSLRRGKNSYEQYF | TGTGCCAGCAGTTTAAGGCGGGGGAAGAACTCCTACGAGCAGTACTTC
. | TRBD1 | TRBJ2-3 | TRBV30 | CAWSDTGGDTQYF | TGTGCCTGGAGTGATACAGGGGGGGATACGCAGTATTTT
. | . | TRBJ2-3 | TRBV6-4 | CASSSLAYTQYF | TGTGCCAGCAGTTCCCTAGCCTATACGCAGTATTTT
. | TRBD2 | TRBJ2-5 | TRBV7-9 | CSSSSVAGGQETQYF | TGTTCCAGCAGCTCCGTAGCGGGAGGCCAAGAGACCCAGTACTTC
. | . | TRBJ1-4 | TRBV30 | CAWTSGGAAATNEKLFF | TGTGCCTGGACCTCGGGCGGGGCAGCGGCAACTAATGAAAAACTGTTTTTT